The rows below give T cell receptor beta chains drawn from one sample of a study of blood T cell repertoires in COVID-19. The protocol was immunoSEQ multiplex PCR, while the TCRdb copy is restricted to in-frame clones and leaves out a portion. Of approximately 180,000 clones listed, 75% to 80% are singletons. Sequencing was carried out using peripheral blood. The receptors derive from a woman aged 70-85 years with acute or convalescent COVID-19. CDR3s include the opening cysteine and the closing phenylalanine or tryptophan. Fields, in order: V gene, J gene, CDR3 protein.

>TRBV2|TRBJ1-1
CASSGFGEAFF
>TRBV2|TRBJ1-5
CASSARYGNQPQHF
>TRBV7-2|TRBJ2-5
CASSLARDSVETQYF
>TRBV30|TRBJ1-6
CAWSVGQEGSPLHF
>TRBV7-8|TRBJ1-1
CASSLDEQTREAFF
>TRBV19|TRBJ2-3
CASSAPGQGRDTQYF
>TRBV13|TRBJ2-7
CASSLGAGGREQYF
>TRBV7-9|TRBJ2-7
CASSFLGGISPYEQYF
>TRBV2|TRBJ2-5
CASRPRGLAGETQYF
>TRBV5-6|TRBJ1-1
CASSSQGAPAGNTEAFF
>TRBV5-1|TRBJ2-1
CASSVIDYSYNEQFF
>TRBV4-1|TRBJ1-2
CASSQVGGDGYTF
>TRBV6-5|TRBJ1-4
CASSYTAGIHEKLFF
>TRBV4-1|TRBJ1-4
CASSQAGSPNEKLFF
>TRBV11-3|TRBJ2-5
CASSLNPGPRETQYF
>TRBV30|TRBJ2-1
CAWRAGLAGNEQFF
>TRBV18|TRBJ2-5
CASSPPETGDLGAETQYF
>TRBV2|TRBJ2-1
CATRGGTNYNEQFF
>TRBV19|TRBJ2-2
CASSPTSYTGELFF
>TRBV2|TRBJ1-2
CASSLRAGGNNGYTF
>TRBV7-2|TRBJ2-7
CASSPAGTSGSFGEQYF
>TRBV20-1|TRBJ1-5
CSASGLAGQSNQPQHF
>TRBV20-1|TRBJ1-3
CSASFTGSGNTIYF
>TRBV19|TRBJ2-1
CASSPPGAGGYEQFF
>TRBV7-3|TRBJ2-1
CASSLSGQANNEQFF
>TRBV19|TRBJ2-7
CASSTQGYEQYF
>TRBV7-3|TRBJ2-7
CASSLNPVGVRHYEQYF
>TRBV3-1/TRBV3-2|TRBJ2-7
CASSQDIGDTYSYEQYF